Each of the 32 T cell receptor beta chains below was sequenced from the same sample in a study of PD-1 blockade in classical Hodgkin lymphoma. The time point: cycle 4 day 1 (C4D1), after more than 5 weeks of nivolumab. All the patients suffered relapse after autologous stem cell transplantation, and brentuximab vedotin exposure differed. The assay was immunoSEQ multiplex PCR, and TCRdb's table has in-frame clones only and misses some. The sample yields 100,000 or so clones, approximately 89% seen once. Sequencing was performed on peripheral blood mononuclear cells (PBMCs), taken before the fourth cycle of nivolumab. The receptors were sampled from a human donor with classical Hodgkin lymphoma.

A single count supports this clone. The gene calls are TRBV29-1 and TRBJ1-1; D might be TRBD1 (5 bases). The V end was cut by 6 bases, the J end by 0 bases, with 20 bases between. This CDR3 has 16 amino acids. Germline CDR1 SQVTM, CDR2 ANQGSEA. CDR3 loop: CSVLGEWVRMNTEAFF. In DNA, the CDR3 is TGCAGCGTCCTGGGGGAGTGGGTTAGAATGAACACTGAAGCTTTCTTT.

This sequence joins TRBV19 and TRBJ2-2; D may be TRBD1 (6 bases). Germline V gene lookup returns CDR1 LNHDA and CDR2 SQIVND (reference sequence). CDR3 length: 14 residues. V was clipped by 6 bases and J by 3 bases, with 11 bases between them. CDR3 coding DNA: TGTGCCAGTAGCACAGGACAGTACACCGGGGAGCTGTTTTTT. Translation gives CASSTGQYTGELFF.

The chain employs TRBV11-1 and TRBJ2-1; no reliable D call. The V and J ends lost 3 bases and 0 bases respectively, with 12 bases between them. The CDR3 covers 16 residues. Germline lookup yields CDR1 SGHAT and CDR2 FQDESV (reference sequence). CDR3 sequence: CASSFHYQDSYNEQFF. CDR3 DNA: TGTGCCAGCAGCTTTCACTACCAGGACTCCTACAATGAGCAGTTCTTC.

This chain uses TRBV4-1 with TRBJ2-7; D is uncertain. The CDR3 spans 15 residues. Trimming stripped 1 base from V and 1 base from J, with 11 bases between. Per the germline V gene, CDR1 is MGHRA and CDR2 is YSYEKL. The CDR3 loop is CASSQGHPVSYEQYF. Here the CDR3 DNA reads TGCGCCAGCAGCCAAGGGCACCCCGTTTCCTACGAGCAGTACTTC.

The gene calls are TRBV10-1 and TRBJ2-7; 9 positions match TRBD1. V dropped 10 bases and J dropped 2; count of bases not matched to a gene: 6. Germline V gene lookup returns CDR1 WNHNN and CDR2 SYGVQD (reference sequence). This CDR3 region has 13 residues. The CDR3 coding sequence is TGCGCCATCAAACGGACAGGGGCCTACGAGCAGTACTTC. Encoded protein: CAIKRTGAYEQYF.

The rearrangement joins TRBV27 to TRBJ2-3; D is uncertain. Trimming stripped 4 bases from V and 2 bases from J, with 10 bases between. Germline CDR1 MNHEY, CDR2 SMNVEV (reference sequence). The CDR3 has 14 amino acids. The CDR3 spells CASSWTGFTDTQYF. The CDR3 coding sequence is TGTGCCAGCAGTTGGACCGGGTTCACAGATACGCAGTATTTT.

The J gene is TRBJ2-7, the V gene TRBV19, with D tentatively TRBD1 (5 bases). The CDR3 is 13 residues long. The germline CDR1 and CDR2 sequences are LNHDA and SQIVND (reference sequence). The V end lost 1 base, the J end lost 3 bases, and 7 bases lay between the germline ends. This CDR3 is CASSIARGYEQYF. For the CDR3, the DNA is TGTGCCAGTAGTATAGCAAGGGGCTACGAGCAGTACTTC.

The V gene is TRBV18, the J gene TRBJ1-1; D is perhaps TRBD1 (5 bases). Trimming took off 4 bases at V and 0 bases at J, with 12 bases between the two ends. The CDR3 covers 15 residues. Germline CDR1 and CDR2: KGHSH and LQKENI. For the CDR3, the DNA is TGTGCCAGCTCACTGGGGCAGGGACTGAACACTGAAGCTTTCTTT. Amino acids: CASSLGQGLNTEAFF.

The chain uses TRBV7-2 and TRBJ2-1; no clear D. V was cut by 3 bases and J by 4 bases, with 10 bases left in between. The CDR3 is 14 residues long. Germline lookup yields CDR1 SGHTA and CDR2 FQGNSA. CDR3 sequence (DNA): TGTGCCAGCAGCTTCGACGGTGGATACAATGAGCAGTTCTTC. Its translation: CASSFDGGYNEQFF.

The gene calls are TRBV19 and TRBJ1-5; D may be TRBD1 (6 bases). This CDR3 region has 15 residues. CDR1 LNHDA and CDR2 SQIVND come from the germline V gene (reference sequence). Trimming removed 3 bases from V and 1 base from J, with 10 bases in between. The CDR3 here is CASSMGGVSNQPQHF. The CDR3 DNA is TGTGCCAGTAGTATGGGGGGCGTGAGCAATCAGCCCCAGCATTTT.

This rearrangement joins TRBV30 to TRBJ2-7, with 10 bases aligning to TRBD1. The CDR3 runs to 15 residues. In germline, CDR1 is GTSNPN, CDR2 SVGIG (reference sequence). Trimming at V came to 5 bases and at J to 0 bases, leaving 7 bases not matched to a gene. CDR3: CAWDRGRTLSYEQYF. CDR3 sequence (DNA): TGTGCCTGGGACAGGGGGCGAACCCTCTCCTACGAGCAGTACTTC.

The chain recombines TRBV30 with TRBJ2-7; TRBD2 aligns across 10 bases. This CDR3 region has 12 residues. Germline CDR1 reads GTSNPN; CDR2 reads SVGIG (reference sequence). The V segment lost 4 bases and the J segment 3 bases; nucleotides outside the gene matches: 0. CDR3 sequence (DNA): TGTGCCTGGACTAGCGGGGGCTACGAGCAGTACTTC. Protein: CAWTSGGYEQYF. The variable domain in full, completed from reference TRBV30 and TRBJ2-7, reads SQTIHQWPATLVQPVGSPLSLECTVEGTSNPNLYWYRQAAGRGLQLLFYSVGIGQISSEVPQNLSASRPQDRQFILSSKKLLLSDSGFYLCAWTSGGYEQYFGPGTRLTVT.

The CDR3 bases are TGTGCCAGCAGCACAGCGGGAGGAACAGATACGCAGTATTTT. This gives the protein CASSTAGGTDTQYF. V and J are TRBV7-9 and TRBJ2-3; 9 positions match TRBD2. V shed 5 bases, J shed 3 bases, and the junction held 3 bases outside the gene matches. The germline V gene has CDR1 SEHNR and CDR2 FQNEAQ (reference sequence). This CDR3 has 14 residues.

V gene TRBV7-9 combines with J gene TRBJ1-2; 9 nucleotides match TRBD1. Germline V CDR1 and CDR2: SEHNR, FQNEAQ (reference sequence). The CDR3 totals 12 residues. Germline trimming cut 11 bases from V and 8 bases from J; bases unmatched to any gene: 9. The CDR3 coding sequence is TGTGCCGTACCACAGGGGGCTGGGGGCTACACCTTC. Translated, it gives CAVPQGAGGYTF.

This chain uses TRBV5-1 with TRBJ2-7; 7 positions agree with TRBD2. There are 14 residues in the CDR3. V trimming: 4 bases; J trimming: 5 bases; junction bases outside the gene matches: 9. Germline V gene lookup returns CDR1 SGHRS and CDR2 YFSETQ. Written as DNA, the CDR3 is TGCGCCAGCAGCCGGATCGGGGGGAGGGACGAGCAGTACTTC. This translates into CASSRIGGRDEQYF.

The genes are TRBV5-4 and TRBJ2-1, with 11 bases that match TRBD2. With V trimmed by 3 bases and J by 3 bases, 11 bases remained unmatched. CDR1 is SGHNT, CDR2 YYREEE, per germline (reference sequence). The CDR3 is 18 residues long. The CDR3: CASSSQPTSGSLYNEQFF. The DNA of the CDR3 is TGTGCCAGCAGCTCCCAACCCACTAGCGGGAGCCTCTACAATGAGCAGTTCTTC.

This chain uses TRBV5-6 with TRBJ1-1; D possibly corresponds to TRBD1 (6 bases). Between the trimmed V and J ends, which lost 2 bases and 1 base, there was a span of 12 bases. The length of the CDR3 is 15 residues. Germline assignment: CDR1 SGHDT and CDR2 YYEEEE. The CDR3, as DNA: TGTGCCAGCAGCTTTGTGGGGGGCGAGAACACTGAAGCTTTCTTT. Its translation is CASSFVGGENTEAFF.

V and J are TRBV2 and TRBJ2-6, with D unresolved. The CDR3 has 16 amino acids. The germline V gene has CDR1 SNHLY and CDR2 FYNNEI. The V gene lost 3 bases and the J gene lost 4 bases, with 13 bases spanning the gap. The CDR3 region has the DNA TGTGCCAGCAGTGACCCCCTAACCGCCGGGGCCAACGTCCTGACTTTC. Translation: CASSDPLTAGANVLTF.

V gene TRBV10-2 combines with J gene TRBJ2-3; the D is unclear. Germline V gene data show CDR1 as WSHSY and CDR2 as SAAADI. Trimming shortened V by 3 bases and J by 3 bases, and 16 bases separated the two germline ends. This CDR3 contains 16 residues. DNA for the CDR3: TGCGCCAGCAGTGACCCGGTTCATCCCAGGACAGATACGCAGTATTTT. Amino acids: CASSDPVHPRTDTQYF.

This rearrangement joins TRBV19 to TRBJ2-2; 13 nucleotides agree with TRBD2. The CDR3 consists of 18 residues. Germline lookup yields CDR1 LNHDA and CDR2 SQIVND (reference sequence). Trimming cost V 1 base and J 1 base; bases outside gene matches: 3. In nucleotides, the CDR3 is TGTGCCAGTAGTATAGGGGGACTAGCGGGACTGAACACCGGGGAGCTGTTTTTT. This sequence encodes CASSIGGLAGLNTGELFF.

This sequence joins TRBV11-2 and TRBJ2-1, with 8 bases aligning to TRBD1. CDR3 length equals 17 residues. Per the germline V gene, CDR1 is SGHAT and CDR2 is FQNNGV. Trimming at V came to 3 bases and at J to 0 bases, leaving 7 bases not matched to a gene. DNA for the CDR3: TGTGCCAGCAGCTTTCGCCGGGACAGGTTCTCCTACAATGAGCAGTTCTTC. Amino acid sequence: CASSFRRDRFSYNEQFF.

This rearrangement joins TRBV6-5 to TRBJ1-3; tentative D call: TRBD1 (6 bases). Germline-derived CDR1 and CDR2 are MNHEY and SVGAGI. This CDR3 has 16 amino acids. Trimming removed 3 bases at V and 3 bases at J, with 15 bases between. In DNA, the CDR3 is TGTGCCAGCAGTTATGGGCGGGACACCCTTGGAAACACCATATATTTT. Translating it yields CASSYGRDTLGNTIYF.

The V and J genes are TRBV6-5 and TRBJ1-1; no clear D. Germline CDR1 MNHEY, CDR2 SVGAGI. CDR3 length equals 14 residues. Trimming took 0 bases from V and 4 from J, leaving 9 bases between them. The CDR3 nucleotides are TGTGCCAGCAGTTACTCGGCAGGACCCACTGAAGCTTTCTTT. Protein product: CASSYSAGPTEAFF.

As DNA, the CDR3 is TGTGCCAGCAGGGGCCTTGCCGAGACCCAGTACTTC. This gives the protein CASRGLAETQYF. The chain is built from TRBV2 and TRBJ2-5, with D unresolved. Trimming removed 6 bases at V and 5 bases at J, with 10 bases between. Germline V gene lookup returns CDR1 SNHLY and CDR2 FYNNEI. The CDR3 consists of 12 residues.

The V call is TRBV11-3, the J call TRBJ2-1; no firm D call. The CDR3 spans 14 residues. V dropped 1 base and J dropped 6 bases, with 10 bases sitting between them. The germline V gene encodes CDR1 SGHNT and CDR2 YENEEA. As DNA, the CDR3 is TGTGCCAGCAGCTTAGTCTCCGAGAGCAATGAGCAGTTCTTC. Translation: CASSLVSESNEQFF. The full variable domain, completed using reference TRBV11-3 and TRBJ2-1, is EAGVVQSPRYKIIEKKQPVAFWCNPISGHNTLYWYLQNLGQGPELLIRYENEEAVDDSQLPKDRFSAERLKGVDSTLKIQPAELGDSAVYLCASSLVSESNEQFFGPGTRLTVL.

The chain uses TRBV18 and TRBJ2-1; TRBD2 matches 9 bases. J lost 1 base, V lost 2 bases, and 3 bases had no gene match. CDR3 length: 16 amino acids. Germline-derived CDR1 and CDR2 are KGHSH and LQKENI. CDR3 residues: CASSPGLAGSYNEQFF. The CDR3 region has the DNA TGTGCCAGCTCACCAGGGCTAGCGGGATCCTACAATGAGCAGTTCTTC.

Only one count was recorded for this clone. CDR3 region: CAISQREEHEQFF. As DNA, the CDR3 is TGTGCCATTTCTCAGCGGGAGGAGCATGAGCAGTTCTTC. The chain joins TRBV10-3 to TRBJ2-1; TRBD2 matches at 9 bases. Germline values: CDR1 ENHRY, CDR2 SYGVKD. V trimming: 9 bases; J trimming: 8 bases; junction bases outside the gene matches: 8. The CDR3 runs to 13 residues.

The V gene is TRBV5-1, the J gene TRBJ2-3; D call uncertain. V was trimmed by 3 bases and J by 2 bases, leaving 13 bases between them. CDR3 length: 15 amino acids. CDR1 and CDR2 (germline): SGHRS, YFSETQ. The CDR3 nucleotides read TGCGCCAGCAGCTCCGAGACGGCTTTCACAGATACGCAGTATTTT. Translated: CASSSETAFTDTQYF.

The chain employs TRBV10-1 and TRBJ1-2, with D perhaps TRBD1 (6 bases). V was shortened by 3 bases and J by 3 bases, with 11 bases between the two germline ends. This CDR3 region has 14 residues. CDR1 is WNHNN and CDR2 is SYGVQD in the germline V gene (reference sequence). CDR3 DNA: TGCGCCAGCAGTGACGGGGGCCTCGACTATGGCTACACCTTC. It specifies CASSDGGLDYGYTF.

The V gene is TRBV30, the J gene TRBJ1-5, with 9 positions matching TRBD1. J was trimmed by 7 bases and V by 0 bases; bases with no gene match: 7. Germline V lookup: CDR1 GTSNPN, CDR2 SVGIG (reference sequence). This CDR3 spans 15 amino acids. DNA of the CDR3: TGTGCCTGGAGTGTAGGGACAGGGTTCTTCCAGCCCCAGCATTTT. This translates into CAWSVGTGFFQPQHF.

The V gene is TRBV5-1, the J gene TRBJ2-7, with TRBD2 matching 8 bases. Germline V gives CDR1 SGHRS, CDR2 YFSETQ. CDR3 length equals 16 residues. V lost 6 bases and J lost 6; bases outside the gene matches: 17. CDR3 sequence (DNA): TGCGCCAGCACCCCGGGAAACAGCGGGAGTAGGTGCGAGCAGTACTTC. It codes for CASTPGNSGSRCEQYF.

This chain links TRBV28 with TRBJ1-2; no clear D. The CDR3 is 13 amino acids. The germline CDR1 and CDR2 sequences are MDHEN and SYDVKM. Trimming took off 2 bases at V and 2 bases at J, with 6 bases between the two ends. The CDR3 loop is CASSLDSNYGYTF. The CDR3 DNA is TGTGCCAGCAGTTTAGATTCAAACTATGGCTACACCTTC.